The following is a T cell receptor (beta chain) sequence with its context. This entry belongs to a study of cytomegalovirus exposure and HLA in healthy donors. Germline V gene sequence: CDR1 LGHNA, CDR2 YSLEER. Between the trimmed V and J ends, which lost 1 base and 10 bases, there was a span of 14 bases. The CDR3 is 14 amino acids. Some clones are missing from TCRdb's copy, which holds only in-frame ones; the method was immunoSEQ multiplex PCR. The sample contains approximately 44,000 clones, 88% of which appear only once. The sequence derives from a woman in her twenties or thirties in good health and CMV-seronegative. Sequenced input: PBMCs. This chain connects TRBV4-3 to TRBJ2-1; D is uncertain. The DNA for the CDR3 is TGCGCCAGCAGCCAAGGGCGGAACTACGGGGAGCAGTTCTTC. Encoded protein: CASSQGRNYGEQFF.